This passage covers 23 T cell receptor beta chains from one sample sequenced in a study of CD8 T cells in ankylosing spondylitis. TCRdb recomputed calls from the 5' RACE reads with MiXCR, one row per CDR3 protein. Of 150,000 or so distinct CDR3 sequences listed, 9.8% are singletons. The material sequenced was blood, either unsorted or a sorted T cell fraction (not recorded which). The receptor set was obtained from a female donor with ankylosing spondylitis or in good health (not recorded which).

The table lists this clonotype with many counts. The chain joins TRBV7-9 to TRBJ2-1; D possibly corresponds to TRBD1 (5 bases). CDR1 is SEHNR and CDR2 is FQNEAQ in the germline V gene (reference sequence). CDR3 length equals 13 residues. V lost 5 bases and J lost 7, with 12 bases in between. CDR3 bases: TGTGCCAGCAGCCCCCCCCCAGGGAATGAGCAGTTCTTC. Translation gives CASSPPPGNEQFF.

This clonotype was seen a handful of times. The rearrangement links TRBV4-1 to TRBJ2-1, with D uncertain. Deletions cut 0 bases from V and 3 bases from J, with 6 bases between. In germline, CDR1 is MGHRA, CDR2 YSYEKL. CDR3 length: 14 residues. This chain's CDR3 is CASSQDTLYNEQFF. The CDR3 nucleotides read TGCGCCAGCAGCCAAGACACCCTCTACAATGAGCAGTTCTTC.

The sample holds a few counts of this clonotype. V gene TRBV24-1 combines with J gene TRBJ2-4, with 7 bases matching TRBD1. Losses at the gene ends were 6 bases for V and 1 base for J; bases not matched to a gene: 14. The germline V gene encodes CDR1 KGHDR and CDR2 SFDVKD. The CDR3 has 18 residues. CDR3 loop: CATSRQGDPILAKNIQYF. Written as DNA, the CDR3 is TGTGCCACCAGTAGACAGGGAGACCCAATTCTCGCCAAAAACATTCAGTACTTC.

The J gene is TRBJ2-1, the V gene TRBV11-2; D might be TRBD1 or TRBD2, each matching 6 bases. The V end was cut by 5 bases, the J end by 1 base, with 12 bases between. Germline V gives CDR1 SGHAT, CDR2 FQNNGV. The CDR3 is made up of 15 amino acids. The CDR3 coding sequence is TGTGCCAGCAGCCGACGGAGGGGGTCCTACAATGAGCAGTTCTTC. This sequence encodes CASSRRRGSYNEQFF.

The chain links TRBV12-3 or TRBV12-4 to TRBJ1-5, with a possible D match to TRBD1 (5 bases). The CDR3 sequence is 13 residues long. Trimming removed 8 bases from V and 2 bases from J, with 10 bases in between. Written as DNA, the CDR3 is TGTGCCAGCCGGGGGGAGGGCAATCAGCCCCAGCATTTT. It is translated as CASRGEGNQPQHF.

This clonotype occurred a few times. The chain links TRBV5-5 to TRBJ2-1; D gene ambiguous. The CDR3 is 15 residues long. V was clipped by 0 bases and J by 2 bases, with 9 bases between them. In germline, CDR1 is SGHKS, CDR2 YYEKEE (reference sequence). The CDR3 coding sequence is TGTGCCAGCAGCTTGGTCCCCAAAACCTACAATGAGCAGTTCTTC. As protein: CASSLVPKTYNEQFF.

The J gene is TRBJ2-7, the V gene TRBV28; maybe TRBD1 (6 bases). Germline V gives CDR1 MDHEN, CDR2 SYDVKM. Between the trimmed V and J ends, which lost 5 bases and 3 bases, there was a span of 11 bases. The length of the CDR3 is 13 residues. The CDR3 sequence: CASSVRDNYEQYF. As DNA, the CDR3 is TGTGCCAGCAGTGTCCGGGACAACTACGAGCAGTACTTC.

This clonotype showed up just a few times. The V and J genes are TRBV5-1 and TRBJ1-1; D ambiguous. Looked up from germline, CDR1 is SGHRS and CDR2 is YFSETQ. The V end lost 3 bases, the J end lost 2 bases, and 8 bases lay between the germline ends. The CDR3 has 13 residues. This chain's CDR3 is CASSSSPNTEAFF. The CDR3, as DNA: TGCGCCAGCAGCTCCTCACCTAACACTGAAGCTTTCTTT.

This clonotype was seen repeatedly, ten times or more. The CDR3 loop is CASPNAGTGWFGYTF. Here the CDR3 DNA reads TGTGCCAGCCCCAACGCCGGGACAGGGTGGTTTGGCTACACCTTC. The rearrangement links TRBV27 to TRBJ1-2, with 9 bases that match TRBD1. The ends lost 8 bases at V and 7 bases at J; junction bases unmatched: 14. CDR1 and CDR2 (germline): MNHEY, SMNVEV (reference sequence). CDR3 size: 15 residues.

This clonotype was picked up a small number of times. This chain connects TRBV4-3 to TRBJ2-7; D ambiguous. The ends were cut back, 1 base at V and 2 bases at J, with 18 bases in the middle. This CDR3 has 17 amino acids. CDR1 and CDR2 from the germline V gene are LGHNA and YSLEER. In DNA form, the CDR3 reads TGCGCCAGCAGCCAAGGGTCAGGCTCAATTTCTACCTACGAGCAGTACTTC. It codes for CASSQGSGSISTYEQYF.

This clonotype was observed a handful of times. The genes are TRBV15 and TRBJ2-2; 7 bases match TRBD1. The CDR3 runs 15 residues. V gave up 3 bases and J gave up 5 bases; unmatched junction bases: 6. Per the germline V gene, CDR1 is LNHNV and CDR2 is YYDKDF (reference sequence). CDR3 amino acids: CATSSRQGGTGELFF. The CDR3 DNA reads TGTGCCACCAGCAGTAGACAGGGTGGTACCGGGGAGCTGTTTTTT.

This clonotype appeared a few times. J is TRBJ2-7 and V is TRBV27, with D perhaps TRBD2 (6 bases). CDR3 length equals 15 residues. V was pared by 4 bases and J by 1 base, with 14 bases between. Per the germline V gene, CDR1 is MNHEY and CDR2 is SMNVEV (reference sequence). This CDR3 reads CASSYRSSASYEQYF. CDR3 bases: TGTGCCAGCAGTTATCGTTCTAGCGCTTCCTACGAGCAGTACTTC.

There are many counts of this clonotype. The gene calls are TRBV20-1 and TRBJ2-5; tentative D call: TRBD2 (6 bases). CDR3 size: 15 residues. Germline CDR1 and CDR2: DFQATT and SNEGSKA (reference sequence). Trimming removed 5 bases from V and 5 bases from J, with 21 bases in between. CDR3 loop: CSASLEGRGRETQYF. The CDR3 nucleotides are TGCAGTGCTTCCCTCGAGGGGAGAGGGAGGGAGACCCAGTACTTC.

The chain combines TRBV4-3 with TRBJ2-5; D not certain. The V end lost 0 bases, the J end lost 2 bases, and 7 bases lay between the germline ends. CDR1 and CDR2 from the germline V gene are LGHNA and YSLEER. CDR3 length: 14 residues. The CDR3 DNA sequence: TGCGCCAGCAGCCAAGAAACAGATCAAGAGACCCAGTACTTC. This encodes CASSQETDQETQYF.

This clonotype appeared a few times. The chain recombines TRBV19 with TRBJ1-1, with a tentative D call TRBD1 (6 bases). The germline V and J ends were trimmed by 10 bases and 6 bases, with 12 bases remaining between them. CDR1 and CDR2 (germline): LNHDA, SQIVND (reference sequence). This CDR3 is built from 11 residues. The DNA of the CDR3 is TGTGCCATTGATGCAGGGGCTGAAGCTTTCTTT. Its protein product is CAIDAGAEAFF. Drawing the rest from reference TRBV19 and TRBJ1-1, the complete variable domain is DGGITQSPKYLFRKEGQNVTLSCEQNLNHDAMYWYRQDPGQGLRLIYYSQIVNDFQKGDIAEGYSVSREKKESFPLTVTSAQKNPTAFYLCAIDAGAEAFFGQGTRLTVV.

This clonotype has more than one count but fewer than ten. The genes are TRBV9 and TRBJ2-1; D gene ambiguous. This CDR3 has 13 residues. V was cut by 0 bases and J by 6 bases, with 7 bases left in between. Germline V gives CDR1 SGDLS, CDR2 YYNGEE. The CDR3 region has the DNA TGTGCCAGCAGCGTAGTTTTTGGCAATGAGCAGTTCTTC. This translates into CASSVVFGNEQFF.

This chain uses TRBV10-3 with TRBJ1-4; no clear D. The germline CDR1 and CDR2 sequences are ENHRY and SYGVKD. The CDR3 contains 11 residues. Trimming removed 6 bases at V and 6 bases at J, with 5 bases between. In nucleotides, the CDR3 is TGTGCCATCAGGAGCCATGAAAAACTGTTTTTT. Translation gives CAIRSHEKLFF.

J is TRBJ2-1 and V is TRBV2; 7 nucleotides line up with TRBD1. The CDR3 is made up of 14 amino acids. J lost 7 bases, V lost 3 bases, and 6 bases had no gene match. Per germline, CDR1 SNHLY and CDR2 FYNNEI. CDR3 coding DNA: TGTGCCAGCAGTGATCGGGACAGAAGGAATGAGCAGTTCTTC. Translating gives CASSDRDRRNEQFF.

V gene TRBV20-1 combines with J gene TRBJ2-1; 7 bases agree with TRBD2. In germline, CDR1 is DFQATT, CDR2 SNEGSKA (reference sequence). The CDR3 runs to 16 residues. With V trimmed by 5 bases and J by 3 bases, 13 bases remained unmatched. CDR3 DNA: TGCAGTGCTCCCTCGGTGGGGGAGGGCCTCTACAATGAGCAGTTCTTC. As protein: CSAPSVGEGLYNEQFF.

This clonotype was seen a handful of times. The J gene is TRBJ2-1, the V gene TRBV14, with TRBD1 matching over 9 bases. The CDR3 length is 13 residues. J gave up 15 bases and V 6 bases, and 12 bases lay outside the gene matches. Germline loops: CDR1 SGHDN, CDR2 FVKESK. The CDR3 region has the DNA TGTGCCAGCAGTGGCGACAGGGGGGGCCACGGGTTCTTC. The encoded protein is CASSGDRGGHGFF.

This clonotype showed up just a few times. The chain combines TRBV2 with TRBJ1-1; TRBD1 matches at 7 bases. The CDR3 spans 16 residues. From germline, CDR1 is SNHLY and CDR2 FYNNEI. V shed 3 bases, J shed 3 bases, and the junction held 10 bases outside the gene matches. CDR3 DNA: TGTGCCAGCAGTGAGTTAGGGGGCGTGCAGGACACTGAAGCTTTCTTT. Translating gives CASSELGGVQDTEAFF.

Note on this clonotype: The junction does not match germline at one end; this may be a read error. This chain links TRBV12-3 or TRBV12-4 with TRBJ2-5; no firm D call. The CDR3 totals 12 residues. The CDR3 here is CASSPSRAPGRF. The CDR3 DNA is TGTGCCAGCAGCCCTTCCCGGGCCCCCGGCCGCTTC.

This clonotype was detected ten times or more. Written as DNA, the CDR3 is TGCGCCAGCAGCACTCCAGGGGGAGAGTTCTTC. The encoded protein is CASSTPGGEFF. This chain connects TRBV5-1 to TRBJ2-1, with 7 bases matching TRBD1. Germline V CDR1 and CDR2: SGHRS, YFSETQ. The CDR3 contains 11 residues. V shed 4 bases, J shed 14 bases, and the junction held 6 bases outside the gene matches.